One sample yielded the 12 T cell receptor beta chains listed below, sequenced in a study of vaccination effects on CD4 cells after COVID-19. Their antigen targets remain unknown. Sequencing was performed with immunoSEQ multiplex PCR; in TCRdb, only in-frame clones are kept and a portion is missing. Of tens of thousands of clones listed, roughly 73% were seen once; the top ten hold 5% to 7%. Pools of viral peptides were used by the ViraFEST assay to expand antigen-specific CD4+ T cells ahead of sequencing. Once cultured for approximately ten days, the cells underwent separation to obtain CD4+ T cells. Negative nucleocapsid antibody tests before and after vaccination confirmed no previous SARS-CoV-2 infection. Material: CD4+ T cells from PBMCs cultured with HCoV-OC43 spike peptides, obtained before COVID-19 vaccination. Regarding subset: HCoV-OC43 spike overlapping peptide pool stimulation. Source of these receptors: a human donor who received a COVID-19 vaccine.

The chain recombines TRBV11-3 with TRBJ2-5, with 7 nucleotides matching TRBD1. The V and J ends lost 6 bases and 5 bases, in that order; junction bases with no gene match: 6. CDR3 length: 13 residues. Germline lookup yields CDR1 SGHNT and CDR2 YENEEA. In nucleotides, the CDR3 is TGTGCCAGCAGTAAACAGGGGTCGGAGACCCAGTACTTC. Its protein is CASSKQGSETQYF. The full variable domain, completed using reference TRBV11-3 and TRBJ2-5, is EAGVVQSPRYKIIEKKQPVAFWCNPISGHNTLYWYLQNLGQGPELLIRYENEEAVDDSQLPKDRFSAERLKGVDSTLKIQPAELGDSAVYLCASSKQGSETQYFGPGTRLLVL.

This clone was counted only a few times. V usage is TRBV12-3 or TRBV12-4 and J usage is TRBJ1-1; D is unresolved. V was trimmed by 5 bases and J by 0 bases, leaving 7 bases between them. The CDR3 loop spans 13 amino acids. Here the CDR3 reads CASSPTLNTEAFF. The CDR3 DNA reads as TGTGCCAGCAGTCCGACCCTGAACACTGAAGCTTTCTTT.

DNA of the CDR3: TGTGCCAGCAGGGCTGGGACTAGCGGTAAGACCCAGTACTTC. Translation gives CASRAGTSGKTQYF. The rearrangement uses TRBV2 and TRBJ2-5; 11 bases fit TRBD2. Trimming removed 6 bases from V and 6 bases from J; junction bases left unmatched: 6. Germline V gene data show CDR1 as SNHLY and CDR2 as FYNNEI. The CDR3 covers 14 residues.

V usage is TRBV29-1 and J usage is TRBJ2-7; 10 nucleotides agree with TRBD1. The CDR3 contains 11 residues. The V gene's germline CDR1 is SQVTM and CDR2 ANQGSEA. The ends lost 7 bases at V and 6 bases at J; junction bases unmatched: 3. In nucleotides, the CDR3 is TGCAGCGCCCGGACAGGGGGCGAGCAGTACGTC. Translation: CSARTGGEQYV.

This clone appeared a single time. The gene calls are TRBV11-2 and TRBJ2-1; the match to TRBD1 covers 10 bases. Germline trimming cut 6 bases from V and 5 bases from J; bases unmatched to any gene: 1. The CDR3 has 13 amino acids. Germline V CDR1 and CDR2: SGHAT, FQNNGV. Written as DNA, the CDR3 is TGTGCCAGCAGGGGACAGGGGAACAATGAGCAGTTCTTC. It codes for CASRGQGNNEQFF. Together with reference TRBV11-2 and TRBJ2-1, the CDR3 gives the full variable domain: EAGVAQSPRYKIIEKRQSVAFWCNPISGHATLYWYQQILGQGPKLLIQFQNNGVVDDSQLPKDRFSAERLKGVDSTLKIQPAKLEDSAVYLCASRGQGNNEQFFGPGTRLTVL.

The CDR3 DNA reads TGTGCCAGCAGCCCCGGGGACTACACCTTC. The encoded protein is CASSPGDYTF. J is TRBJ1-2 and V is TRBV9; D is ambiguous. V was clipped by 4 bases and J by 10 bases, with 8 bases between them. CDR3 size: 10 residues. CDR1 and CDR2 (germline): SGDLS, YYNGEE.

The chain employs TRBV6-5 and TRBJ2-3; TRBD2 aligns across 8 bases. Trimming removed 5 bases from V and 2 bases from J; junction bases left unmatched: 6. The CDR3 is 15 amino acids. Germline CDR1 is MNHEY and CDR2 is SVGAGI. As DNA, the CDR3 is TGTGCCAGCAGTCGCGCGGGGGGCTCCACAGATACGCAGTATTTT. It codes for CASSRAGGSTDTQYF.

The chain employs TRBV7-9 and TRBJ2-5; 8 bases are shared with TRBD1. The CDR3 runs 15 residues. After removal of 3 bases from V and 5 bases from J, the junction contained 8 bases not matched to a gene. Germline CDR1 and CDR2: SEHNR and FQNEAQ (reference sequence). In DNA form, the CDR3 reads TGTGCCAGCAGCTTCGGGACAGGCCTTCTCGAGACCCAGTACTTC. The encoded protein is CASSFGTGLLETQYF.

The genes are TRBV3-1 (or the pseudogene TRBV3-2) and TRBJ2-5; 13 bases line up with TRBD2. Germline assignment: CDR1 LGHDT and CDR2 YNNKEL (reference sequence). This CDR3 is built from 17 residues. V shed 4 bases, J shed 5 bases, and the junction held 10 bases outside the gene matches. CDR3 coding DNA: TGTGCCAGCAGCCCCCTCAGGACTAGCGGGGGTTCGGAGACCCAGTACTTC. Translated, it gives CASSPLRTSGGSETQYF.

This sequence joins TRBV5-1 and TRBJ2-5, with D possibly matching TRBD2 (7 bases). Trimming stripped 3 bases from V and 1 base from J, with 13 bases between. Germline lookup yields CDR1 SGHRS and CDR2 YFSETQ. This CDR3 is 15 amino acids long. The CDR3 DNA follows: TGCGCCAGCAGCTGGGGAGGGGGGGCCCAAGAGACCCAGTACTTC. Translated, it gives CASSWGGGAQETQYF.

The chain joins TRBV12-5 to TRBJ1-1, with D possibly matching TRBD1 (6 bases). Trimming stripped 7 bases from V and 4 bases from J, with 19 bases between. The CDR3 is 15 amino acids. In germline, CDR1 is LGHNT, CDR2 FRNRAP. As DNA, the CDR3 is TGTGCTAGTGATACATCCAACAGGGCCGCCACTGAAGCTTTCTTT. This codes for CASDTSNRAATEAFF.

This rearrangement joins TRBV19 to TRBJ1-2, with D perhaps TRBD1 (5 bases). This CDR3 spans 15 amino acids. V shed 6 bases and J shed 0 bases, with 14 bases lying between them. Germline V gene lookup returns CDR1 LNHDA and CDR2 SQIVND (reference sequence). Here the CDR3 DNA reads TGTGCCAGTAGCATGGGCGGGGGATCTAACTATGGCTACACCTTC. Residues: CASSMGGGSNYGYTF. The full variable domain, with the rest looked up from reference TRBV19 and TRBJ1-2, is DGGITQSPKYLFRKEGQNVTLSCEQNLNHDAMYWYRQDPGQGLRLIYYSQIVNDFQKGDIAEGYSVSREKKESFPLTVTSAQKNPTAFYLCASSMGGGSNYGYTFGSGTRLTVV.